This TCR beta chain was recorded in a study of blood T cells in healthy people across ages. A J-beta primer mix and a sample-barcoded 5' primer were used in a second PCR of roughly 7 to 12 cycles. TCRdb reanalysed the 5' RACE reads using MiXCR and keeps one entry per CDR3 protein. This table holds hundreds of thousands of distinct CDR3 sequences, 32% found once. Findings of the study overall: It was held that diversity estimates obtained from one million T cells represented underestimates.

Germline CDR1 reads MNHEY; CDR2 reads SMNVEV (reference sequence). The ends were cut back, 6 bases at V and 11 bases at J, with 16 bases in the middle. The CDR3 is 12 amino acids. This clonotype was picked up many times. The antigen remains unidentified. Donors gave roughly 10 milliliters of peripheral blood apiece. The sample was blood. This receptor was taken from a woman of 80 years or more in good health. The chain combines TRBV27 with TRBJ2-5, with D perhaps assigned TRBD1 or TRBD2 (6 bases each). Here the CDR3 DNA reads TGTGCCAGCAGCTTCGGGGGCAATGAGCAGTACTTC. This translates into CASSFGGNEQYF.